Described below is a single T cell receptor (beta chain) sequence and its context. This clonotype was observed a handful of times. Its antigen is still unknown. Nothing much larger sits one base from this clone, and base qualities are not available. The data stem from a study of T cells after yellow fever vaccination (dated by TCRdb to about 2019). In the study overall: Libraries from fractions with low cell numbers were prepared with the SMART-Seq v4 Ultra Low Input RNA kit. To follow T-cell clones before and after both primary and booster YFV17D yellow fever vaccination, bulk TCR alpha and beta repertoires underwent longitudinal sequencing. The cohort comprised two healthy male donors, one aged 18 to 30 and one aged 30 to 40 years. Bulk PBMC replicates and cell subsets were isolated from blood drawn at multiple timepoints before and after both primary and secondary immunization.

What the research found in general, with its limitations: Computational filtering was required because FACS-sorted repertoires could contain abundant contaminating clonotypes from the bulk population. A small fraction of clonotypes appeared in both the CD4 and CD8 compartments, likely as a result of convergent recombination. Compared with the primary T-cell response, the secondary T-cell response was weaker but faster, peaking on day 5 rather than day 15. After the booster, most clones that had expanded after primary vaccination were detected again (around 96% of CD4 and around 88% of CD8), suggesting broad maintenance of memory. The study included only two donors, which limits how far the findings can be generalized.

Trimmed from V: 2 bases; trimmed from J: 10 bases; junction bases lacking a gene match: 9. Per the germline V gene (reference sequence), DFQATT is the CDR1 and SNEGSKA is the CDR2. The CDR3 holds 15 amino acids from the cysteine to the phenylalanine. The DNA shown is the 45-base CDR3, in frame from base 1. This sample was sequenced with an Illumina NovaSeq 6000. TCR cDNA was synthesized by 5'RACE template switching, which introduced a universal primer site and unique molecular identifiers. Priming of cDNA synthesis was performed from both the TCR alpha and TCR beta constant segments. Library amplification involved two PCR steps, and the second step added sample barcodes and sequencing adapters. Sequencing of the libraries was done on either Illumina HiSeq 2500 (2x100 bp) or NovaSeq (2x150 bp). On the authors' methods: MIGEC was used to demultiplex reads and collapse the reads into UMI consensus sequences, and MiXCR was used for V(D)J alignment. Vaccine-responding clonotypes were defined with edgeR using replicate PBMC samples, requiring FDR below 0.01 and a log2 fold change above 5 up to day 15. Each bulk clonotype was labeled CD4 or CD8 based on which sequenced repertoire, CD4 or CD8, contained the clonotype at higher abundance. TCRdb reworked the public reads: Q25 trimming with fastp, MiXCR clone assembly, productive beta chains retained. Rows with one shared CDR3 protein collapse into an entry with the most common genes and DNA. The V and J calls follow TCRdb's processing rather than the paper's. Present in this sample are a few hundred thousand distinct CDR3 sequences, roughly 4.3% of which were seen just once. 20% to 25% of the sample rests with the top ten.

What the treatment or condition label conveys for this sample: live attenuated yellow fever vaccine strain. At each blood-draw timepoint, two biological replicates of bulk PBMCs were collected. PBMCs were isolated from peripheral blood using a standard Ficoll-Paque protocol. RNA was extracted with TriZol from bulk PBMCs, CD4 and CD8 fractions, and dextramer-positive and dextramer-negative fractions. The sequence is built from TRBV20-1 and TRBJ1-6; TRBD1 agrees with 9 junctional bases. The sequence was obtained from a man aged 18 to 30 who received the YFV17D yellow fever vaccine. The source was PBMCs, collected 5 days after the yellow fever booster vaccination. The CDR3 reads as follows: CSARLNRDRDSPLHF. The DNA is TGCAGTGCTAGACTTAACCGGGACAGGGACTCACCCCTCCACTTT.